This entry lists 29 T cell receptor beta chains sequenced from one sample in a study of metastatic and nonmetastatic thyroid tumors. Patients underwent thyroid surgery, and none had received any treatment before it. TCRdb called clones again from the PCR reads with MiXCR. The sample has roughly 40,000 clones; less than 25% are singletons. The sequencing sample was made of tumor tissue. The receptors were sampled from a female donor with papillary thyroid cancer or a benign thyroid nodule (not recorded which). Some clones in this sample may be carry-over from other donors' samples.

CDR3 amino acids: CASSPRLAEEQFF. In DNA form, the CDR3 reads TGTGCCAGCAGCCCCAGACTAGCTGAAGAGCAGTTCTTC. The V and J genes are TRBV7-3 and TRBJ2-1, with 7 bases aligning to TRBD2. The V and J ends lost 5 bases and 10 bases, in that order; junction bases with no gene match: 8. The germline V gene has CDR1 SGHTA and CDR2 FQGTGA. This CDR3 is 13 amino acids long.

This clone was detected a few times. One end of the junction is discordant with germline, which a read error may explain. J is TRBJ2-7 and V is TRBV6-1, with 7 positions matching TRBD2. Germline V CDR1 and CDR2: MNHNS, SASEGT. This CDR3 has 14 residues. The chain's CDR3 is CASRVAGTSYEQCF. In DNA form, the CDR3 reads TGTGCCAGCAGGGTAGCGGGTACGTCCTACGAGCAGTGCTTC.

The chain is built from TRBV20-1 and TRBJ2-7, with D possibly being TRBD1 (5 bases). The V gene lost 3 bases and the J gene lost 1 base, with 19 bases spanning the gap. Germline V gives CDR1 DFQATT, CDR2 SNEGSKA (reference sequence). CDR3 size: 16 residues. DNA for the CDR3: TGCAGTGCTAGGCCCCTCTTTGGGGCCGTATCCTACGAGCAGTACTTC. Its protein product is CSARPLFGAVSYEQYF.

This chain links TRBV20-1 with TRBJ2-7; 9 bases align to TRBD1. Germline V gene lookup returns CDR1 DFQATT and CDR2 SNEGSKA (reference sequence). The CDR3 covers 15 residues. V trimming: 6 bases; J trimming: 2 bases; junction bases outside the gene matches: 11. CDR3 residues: CSAQVARTGAYEQYF. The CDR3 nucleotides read TGCAGTGCCCAGGTGGCTAGGACAGGGGCCTACGAGCAGTACTTC.

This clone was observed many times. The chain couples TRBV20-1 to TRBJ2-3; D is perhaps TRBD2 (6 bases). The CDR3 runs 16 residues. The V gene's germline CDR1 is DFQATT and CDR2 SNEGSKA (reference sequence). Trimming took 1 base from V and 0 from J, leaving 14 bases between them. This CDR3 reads CSARADSGPSTDTQYF. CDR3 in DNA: TGCAGTGCTAGAGCTGATAGCGGTCCTAGCACAGATACGCAGTATTTT.

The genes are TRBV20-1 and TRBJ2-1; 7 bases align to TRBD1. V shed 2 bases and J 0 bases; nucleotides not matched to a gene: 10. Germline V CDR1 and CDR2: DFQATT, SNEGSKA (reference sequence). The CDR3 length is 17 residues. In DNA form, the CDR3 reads TGCAGTGCTAGACCCCGGGGACAGCCCAACTCCTACAATGAGCAGTTCTTC. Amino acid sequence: CSARPRGQPNSYNEQFF.

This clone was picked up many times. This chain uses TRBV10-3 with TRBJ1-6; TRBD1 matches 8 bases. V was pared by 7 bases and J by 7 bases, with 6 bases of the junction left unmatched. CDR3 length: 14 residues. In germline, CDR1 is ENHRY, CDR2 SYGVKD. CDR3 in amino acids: CAITGQGHNSPLHF. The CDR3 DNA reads TGTGCCATCACCGGACAGGGACACAATTCACCCCTCCACTTT.

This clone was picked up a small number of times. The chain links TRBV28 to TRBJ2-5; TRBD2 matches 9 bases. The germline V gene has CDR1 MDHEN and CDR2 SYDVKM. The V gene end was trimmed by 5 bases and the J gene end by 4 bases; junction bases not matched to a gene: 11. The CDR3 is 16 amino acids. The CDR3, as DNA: TGTGCCAGCAGTACCCTAGGGACTAGCATGAGAGAGACCCAGTACTTC. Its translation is CASSTLGTSMRETQYF. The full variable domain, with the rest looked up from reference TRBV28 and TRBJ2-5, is DVKVTQSSRYLVKRTGEKVFLECVQDMDHENMFWYRQDPGLGLRLIYFSYDVKMKEKGDIPEGYSVSREKKERFSLILESASTNQTSMYLCASSTLGTSMRETQYFGPGTRLLVL.

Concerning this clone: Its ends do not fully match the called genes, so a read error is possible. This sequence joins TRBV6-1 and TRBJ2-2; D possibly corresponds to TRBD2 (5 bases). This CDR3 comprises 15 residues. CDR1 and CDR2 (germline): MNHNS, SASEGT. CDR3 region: CASSEALVFTGDLFF. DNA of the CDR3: TGTGCCAGCAGTGAAGCGCTGGTGTTCACCGGGGATCTGTTTTTT.

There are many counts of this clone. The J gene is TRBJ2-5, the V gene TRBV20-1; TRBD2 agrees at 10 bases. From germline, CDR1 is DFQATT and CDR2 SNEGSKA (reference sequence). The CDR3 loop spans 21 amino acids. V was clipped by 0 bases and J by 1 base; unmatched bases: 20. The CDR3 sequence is CSARDARTLGGAGGPQETQYF. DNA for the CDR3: TGCAGTGCTAGAGATGCTCGAACCTTGGGGGGAGCGGGAGGGCCCCAAGAGACCCAGTACTTC.

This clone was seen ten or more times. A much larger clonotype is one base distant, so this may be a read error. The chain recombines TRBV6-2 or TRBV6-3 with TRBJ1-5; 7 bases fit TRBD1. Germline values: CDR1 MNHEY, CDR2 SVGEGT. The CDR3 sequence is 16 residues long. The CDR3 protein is CASKRGGQYSNLPQHF. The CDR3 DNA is TGTGCCAGCAAGAGGGGGGGACAGTATAGCAATCTGCCCCAGCATTTT.

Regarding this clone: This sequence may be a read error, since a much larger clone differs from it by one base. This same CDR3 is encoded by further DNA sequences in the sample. The CDR3: CASSPGTSGRAVNEQSF. In DNA form, the CDR3 reads TGTGCCAGCTCGCCGGGGACTAGCGGGAGGGCCGTGAATGAGCAGTCCTTC. The chain carries TRBV18 and TRBJ2-1, with TRBD2 matching 16 bases. The CDR3 covers 17 residues. Looked up from germline, CDR1 is KGHSH and CDR2 is LQKENI.

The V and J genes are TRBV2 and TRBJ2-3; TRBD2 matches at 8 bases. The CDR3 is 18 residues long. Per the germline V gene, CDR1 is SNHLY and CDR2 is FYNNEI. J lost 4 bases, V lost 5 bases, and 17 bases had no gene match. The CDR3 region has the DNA TGTGCCAGCAGTCGATCACGTGTGAAAGCGGGGGATGCAGATACGCAGTATTTT. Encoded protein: CASSRSRVKAGDADTQYF.

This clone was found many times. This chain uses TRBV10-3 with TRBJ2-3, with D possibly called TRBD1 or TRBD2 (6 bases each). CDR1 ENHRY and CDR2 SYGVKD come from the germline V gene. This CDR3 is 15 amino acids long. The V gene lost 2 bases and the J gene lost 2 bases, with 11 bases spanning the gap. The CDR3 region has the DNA TGTGCCATCAGTGAGGATAGGGGGGACACAGATACGCAGTATTTT. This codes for CAISEDRGDTDTQYF.

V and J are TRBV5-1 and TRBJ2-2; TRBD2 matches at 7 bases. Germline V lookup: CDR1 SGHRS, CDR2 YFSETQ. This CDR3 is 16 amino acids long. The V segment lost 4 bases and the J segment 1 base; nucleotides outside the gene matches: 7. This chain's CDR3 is CASSPDASGNTGELFF. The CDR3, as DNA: TGCGCCAGCAGCCCCGACGCTAGCGGGAACACCGGGGAGCTGTTTTTT.

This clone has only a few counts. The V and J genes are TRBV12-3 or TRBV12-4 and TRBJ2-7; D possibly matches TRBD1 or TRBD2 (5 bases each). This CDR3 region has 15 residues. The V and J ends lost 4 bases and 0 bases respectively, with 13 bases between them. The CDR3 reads CASSSRVGTSYEQYF. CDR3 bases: TGTGCCAGCAGTTCTAGAGTTGGGACCTCCTACGAGCAGTACTTC.

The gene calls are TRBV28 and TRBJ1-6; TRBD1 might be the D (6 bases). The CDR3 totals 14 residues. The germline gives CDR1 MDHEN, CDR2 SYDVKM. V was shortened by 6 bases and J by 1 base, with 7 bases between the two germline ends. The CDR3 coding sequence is TGTGCCAGCAGGACAGGTTCCTATAATTCACCCCTCCACTTT. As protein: CASRTGSYNSPLHF.

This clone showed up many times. CDR3: CASSFVLVSTSSYNSPLHF. The CDR3 region has the DNA TGTGCCAGCAGTTTCGTATTGGTTTCCACTAGCTCCTATAATTCACCCCTCCACTTT. The J gene is TRBJ1-6, the V gene TRBV12-3 or TRBV12-4, with unresolved D. The CDR3 extends over 19 amino acids. Trimming took 3 bases from V and 0 from J, leaving 18 bases between them.

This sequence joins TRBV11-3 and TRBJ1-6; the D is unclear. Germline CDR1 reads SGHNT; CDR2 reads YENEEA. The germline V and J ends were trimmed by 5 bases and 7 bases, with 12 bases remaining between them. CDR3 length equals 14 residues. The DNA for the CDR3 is TGTGCCAGCAGCAGGAGCGGGGAAAATTCACCCCTCCACTTT. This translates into CASSRSGENSPLHF.

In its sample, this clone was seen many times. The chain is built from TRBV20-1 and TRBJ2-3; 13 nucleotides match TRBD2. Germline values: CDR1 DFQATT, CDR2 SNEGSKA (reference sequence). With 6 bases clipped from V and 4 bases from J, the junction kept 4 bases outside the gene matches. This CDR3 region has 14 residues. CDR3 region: CSARTSGGPDTQYF. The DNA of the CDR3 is TGCAGTGCAAGGACTAGCGGGGGCCCAGATACGCAGTATTTT.

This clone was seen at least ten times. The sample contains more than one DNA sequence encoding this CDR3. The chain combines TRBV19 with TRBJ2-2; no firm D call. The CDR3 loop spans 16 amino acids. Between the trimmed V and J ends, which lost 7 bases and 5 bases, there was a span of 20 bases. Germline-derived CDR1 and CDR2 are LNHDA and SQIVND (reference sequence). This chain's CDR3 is CASKDPRRQFTGELFF. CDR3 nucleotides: TGTGCCAGTAAAGATCCCCGTCGCCAATTTACCGGGGAGCTGTTTTTT.

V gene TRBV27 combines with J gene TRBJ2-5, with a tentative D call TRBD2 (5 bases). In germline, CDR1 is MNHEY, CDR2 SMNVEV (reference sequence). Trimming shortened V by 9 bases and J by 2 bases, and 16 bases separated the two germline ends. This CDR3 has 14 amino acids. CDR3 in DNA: TGTGCCAGTACACCGACTATCGGACAAGAGACCCAGTACTTC. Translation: CASTPTIGQETQYF.

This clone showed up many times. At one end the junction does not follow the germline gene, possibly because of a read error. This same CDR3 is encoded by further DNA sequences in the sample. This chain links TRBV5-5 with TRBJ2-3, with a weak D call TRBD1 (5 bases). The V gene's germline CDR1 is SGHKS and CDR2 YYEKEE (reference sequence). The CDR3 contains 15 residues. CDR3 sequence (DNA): TGCGCCAGCAGCTTGGTTGGGGCTAGCACAGATACGCAGTATTTT. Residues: CASSLVGASTDTQYF.

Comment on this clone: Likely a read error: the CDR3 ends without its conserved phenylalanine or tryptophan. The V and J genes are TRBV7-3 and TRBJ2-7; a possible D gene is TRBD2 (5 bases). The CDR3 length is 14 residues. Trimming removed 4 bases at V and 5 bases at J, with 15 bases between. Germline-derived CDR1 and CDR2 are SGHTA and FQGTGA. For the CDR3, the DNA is TGTGCCAGCAGCTCCACTAGATTACCCCACGAGCAGTACCTC. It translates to CASSSTRLPHEQYL.

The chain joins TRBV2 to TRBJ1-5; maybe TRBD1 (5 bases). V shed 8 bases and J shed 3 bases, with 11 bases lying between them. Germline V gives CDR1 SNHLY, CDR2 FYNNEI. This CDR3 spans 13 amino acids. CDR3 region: CASEGDFNQPQHF. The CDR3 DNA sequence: TGTGCCAGCGAAGGGGACTTCAATCAGCCCCAGCATTTT.

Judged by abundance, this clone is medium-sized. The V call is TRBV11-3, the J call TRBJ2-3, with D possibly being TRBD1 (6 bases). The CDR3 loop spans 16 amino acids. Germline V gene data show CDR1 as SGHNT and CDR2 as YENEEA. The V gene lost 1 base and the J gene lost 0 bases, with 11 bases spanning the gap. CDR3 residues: CASSLGGPLSTDTQYF. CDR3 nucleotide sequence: TGTGCCAGCAGCTTAGGGGGGCCCTTGAGCACAGATACGCAGTATTTT.

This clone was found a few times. As DNA, the CDR3 is TGTGCCAGCAGGGGGGTTACACTGATGAGCTCCTATAATTCACCCCTCCACTTT. Residues: CASRGVTLMSSYNSPLHF. The J gene is TRBJ1-6, the V gene TRBV6-5, with D tentatively TRBD1 (5 bases). Trimming cost V 6 bases and J 0 bases, with 18 bases left between them. The CDR3 spans 18 residues. Germline CDR1 and CDR2: MNHEY and SVGAGI.

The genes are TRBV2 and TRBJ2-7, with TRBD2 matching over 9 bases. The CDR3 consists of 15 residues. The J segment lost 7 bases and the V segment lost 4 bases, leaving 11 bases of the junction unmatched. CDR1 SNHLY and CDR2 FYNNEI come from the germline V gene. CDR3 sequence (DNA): TGTGCCAGCAGTGTGCTAGCGGGAAAGCTGAGTGAGCAGTACTTC. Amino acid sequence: CASSVLAGKLSEQYF. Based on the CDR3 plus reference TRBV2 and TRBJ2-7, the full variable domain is EPEVTQTPSHQVTQMGQEVILRCVPISNHLYFYWYRQILGQKVEFLVSFYNNEISEKSEIFDDQFSVERPDGSNFTLKIRSTKLEDSAMYFCASSVLAGKLSEQYFGPGTRLTVT.

CDR3 nucleotide sequence: TGTGCCAGCAGCCTAGGTAGCGGGAACTACGAGCAGTACTTC. It encodes CASSLGSGNYEQYF. This chain links TRBV3-1 with TRBJ2-7, with 8 positions matching TRBD2. This CDR3 spans 14 amino acids. Germline CDR1 is LGHDT and CDR2 is YNNKEL (reference sequence). J was trimmed by 3 bases and V by 4 bases; bases with no gene match: 5.